Each of the 6 T cell receptor beta chains below was sequenced from the same sample in a study of blood T cell repertoires in COVID-19. Assay used: immunoSEQ multiplex PCR; TCRdb lists only in-frame clones, some missing. The profile shows about 400,000 clones, about 89% of them singletons. Sequences were obtained from PBMCs or T cells enriched from blood (not recorded which). The receptors derive from a middle-aged man in a cohort exposed to, infected with or recovered from COVID-19 (not recorded which).

This clone was detected once. The J gene is TRBJ2-1, the V gene TRBV28, with 9 bases fitting TRBD2. CDR3 size: 13 residues. The V gene's germline CDR1 is MDHEN and CDR2 SYDVKM. Trimming cost V 10 bases and J 7 bases; bases outside gene matches: 8. Here the CDR3 DNA reads TGTGCCACCAATAGCGGGAGCCGGAATGAGCAGTTCTTC. Its translation is CATNSGSRNEQFF. The full variable domain, its missing parts supplied by reference TRBV28 and TRBJ2-1, is DVKVTQSSRYLVKRTGEKVFLECVQDMDHENMFWYRQDPGLGLRLIYFSYDVKMKEKGDIPEGYSVSREKKERFSLILESASTNQTSMYLCATNSGSRNEQFFGPGTRLTVL.

The rearrangement links TRBV18 to TRBJ2-1; 13 bases are a match to TRBD2. J gave up 6 bases and V 3 bases, and 5 bases lay outside the gene matches. This CDR3 has 16 amino acids. CDR1 and CDR2 (germline): KGHSH, LQKENI. The CDR3 nucleotides are TGTGCCAGCTCACCTCGACTAGCGGGAGGATGCAATGAGCAGTTCTTC. It is translated as CASSPRLAGGCNEQFF.

With respect to this clone: The same CDR3 arises from other DNA sequences in this sample as well. The CDR3 DNA reads TGTGCCAGCTCACCAGACACCAACTATGGCTACACCTTC. Translation: CASSPDTNYGYTF. The chain has TRBV18 and TRBJ1-2; no definite D call. The CDR3 is 13 amino acids. With 2 bases removed from V and 2 bases from J, the gap between germline ends came to 6 bases. Germline CDR1 reads KGHSH; CDR2 reads LQKENI.

The chain combines TRBV5-6 with TRBJ2-5; TRBD2 aligns across 10 bases. CDR3 size: 16 residues. Germline CDR1 SGHDT, CDR2 YYEEEE. With 1 base clipped from V and 1 base from J, the junction kept 4 bases outside the gene matches. CDR3: CASSLYQREGQETQYF. The CDR3 nucleotides read TGTGCCAGCAGCTTGTACCAGCGGGAGGGCCAAGAGACCCAGTACTTC. Filled out from reference TRBV5-6 and TRBJ2-5, the complete variable domain reads DAGVTQSPTHLIKTRGQQVTLRCSPKSGHDTVSWYQQALGQGPQFIFQYYEEEERQRGNFPDRFSGHQFPNYSSELNVNALLLGDSALYLCASSLYQREGQETQYFGPGTRLLVL.

The V and J genes are TRBV19 and TRBJ2-5, with 8 bases fitting TRBD1. Trimming at V came to 7 bases and at J to 5 bases, leaving 18 bases not matched to a gene. The length of the CDR3 is 17 residues. Germline V CDR1 and CDR2: LNHDA, SQIVND (reference sequence). The CDR3 protein is CASTLLPRDRKAETQYF. The CDR3 region has the DNA TGTGCCAGTACCCTCCTTCCACGGGACAGGAAGGCCGAGACCCAGTACTTC.

This chain joins TRBV5-1 and TRBJ2-3; the D gene is possibly TRBD1 (5 bases). Trimming took off 7 bases at V and 3 bases at J, with 18 bases between the two ends. CDR3 size: 15 residues. The germline V gene has CDR1 SGHRS and CDR2 YFSETQ. Here the CDR3 reads CASGQGSLGTDTQYF. CDR3 DNA sequence: TGCGCCAGCGGCCAGGGTTCCTTGGGTACAGATACGCAGTATTTT.